This T cell receptor beta chain appears in the sequencing data of a study of blood T cell repertoires in COVID-19 (dated by TCRdb to about 2020). Context from the whole study: Samples from collaborators originated in the United States, Italy and Spain and spanned both the acute and convalescent phases of COVID-19. The prospective study material was composed of cDNA or gDNA derived from T cells, B-cell-depleted T cells, or PBMCs. The dataset comprised deeply sampled blood TCRbeta repertoires from subjects exposed to, actively infected with, or recovered from COVID-19. A freely available public database, intended as a resource for researchers studying the immune response to SARS-CoV-2, is where the repertoires were released. The samples were drawn from two sources: the first 160 participants of the ongoing ImmuneRACE study, and 1,200 or so subjects contributed by 6 global collaborators. Nearly every sample came with metadata listing a de-identified subject ID, COVID-19 status, age in years and sex. Where HLA class I and class II types were available, the types were taken from metadata supplied by the sample provider, not from assay-based typing. Overall study results and their limits: How much clinical and demographic metadata was included differed by source and by participant, and the metadata was provided uncurated.

As regards this clone: Its target antigen remains unknown. No much larger clone is present one base from it, and per-base qualities are unavailable.

TCRbeta CDR3 regions were amplified from genomic DNA using the immunoSEQ Assay, a bias-controlled multiplex PCR. In the original analysis: Nucleated cell counts per sample were estimated from amplification of reference gene primers within the assay. To quantify the absolute abundance of each unique TCRbeta CDR3 rearrangement, sequence reads were collapsed and filtered. Productive Simpson clonality was computed per sample as the square root of Simpson's diversity index over productive rearrangements. The source is immuneACCESS, and TCRdb retained only in-frame sequences with V and J called. Part of the clones is not carried over; for the studies checked, unresolved V genes explain less than half of this, and the remainder is unexplained. V, J and clone size are taken as reported in that table, and D and trimming were inferred from the DNA itself. The sample table holds about 97,000 clones, of which 80% to 90% were seen once. 9.5% to 10% of the sample goes to the ten largest clones.

Each collaborating institution followed its own protocols to collect whole blood in K2EDTA tubes. Collaborator samples were shipped for TCRbeta analysis as frozen whole blood, isolated PBMCs, or DNA extracted from either sample type. Taken from cysteine to phenylalanine, the CDR3 has 14 residues. Only the CDR3 region is kept as DNA, spanning 42 bases read in frame from base 1. Looking up the germline V gene yields CDR1 MGHDK and CDR2 SYGVNS. Trimming takes 7 bases off V and 7 bases off J; junction bases not matched to a gene: 10. The chain couples TRBV25-1 to TRBJ1-5, and 7 junctional nucleotides match TRBD1. The material sequenced was peripheral blood. This receptor was identified in a man in his forties or fifties with active or convalescent COVID-19. The CDR3 protein is CASTPTGANQPQHF. The nucleotides are TGTGCCAGCACCCCCACAGGGGCAAACCAGCCCCAGCATTTT. Full variable domain (CDR3 extended with the reference TRBV25-1 and TRBJ1-5 proteins): EADIYQTPRYLVIGTGKKITLECSQTMGHDKMYWYQQDPGMELHLIHYSYGVNSTEKGDLSSESTVSRIRTEHFPLTLESARPSHTSQYLCASTPTGANQPQHFGDGTRLSIL.